This T cell receptor (beta chain) was obtained from a study of blood T cell repertoires in COVID-19. About the study: Samples taken during acute and convalescent COVID-19 were collected in the United States, Italy and Spain. The analysed material was cDNA or gDNA that came from T cells, B-cell-depleted T cells, or PBMCs.

Original processing methods: Counts of nucleated cells, estimated from reference gene primer amplification, were obtained. Sequenced by immunoSEQ multiplex PCR; TCRdb stores in-frame clones only, minus some. The V and J calls and clone size come from that table; D and trimming were worked out from the DNA. This sample has about 26,000 clones, with almost 95% found just once. The CDR3 is made up of 15 amino acids. V shed 0 bases, J shed 7 bases, and the junction held 4 bases outside the gene matches. Germline V gene sequence: CDR1 MNHEY, CDR2 SVGAGI. Sequenced input: peripheral blood. The chain combines TRBV6-5 with TRBJ1-4; TRBD1 matches at 8 bases. The receptor comes from a human donor in a cohort sampled during active COVID-19. Written as DNA, the CDR3 is TGTGCCAGCAGTTACTCTGGACAGGGAGGTGAAAAACTGTTTTTT. Amino acid sequence: CASSYSGQGGEKLFF.